This T cell receptor (beta chain) was sequenced for a study of OX40 agonist ivuxolimab in advanced cancers. Study-wide background: There were three patients with partial responses, one having hepatocellular carcinoma and two cutaneous melanoma.

Here immunoSEQ multiplex PCR was the method, and the copy in TCRdb shows in-frame clones only, minus some. Here the sample spans more than 65,000 clones, around 88% being singletons. Broader study findings: At 0.1 to 3.0 mg/kg and by week 6, CD4+ and CD8+ T cells in the blood had expanded clonally.

As for this clone: Its antigen is still unknown.

Germline loops: CDR1 GTSNPN, CDR2 SVGIG (reference sequence). V dropped 0 bases and J dropped 2; count of bases not matched to a gene: 3. This CDR3 comprises 16 residues. Exclusion of a patient followed from autoimmune disease history or systemic immunosuppression. The receptor was derived from an adult with an advanced solid tumor such as melanoma, head and neck, liver or kidney cancer. The J gene is TRBJ2-4, the V gene TRBV30, with TRBD2 matching 11 bases. The sample consisted of CD4+ or CD8+ T cells sorted from blood, taken in a trial of the OX40 agonist ivuxolimab. DNA for the CDR3: TGTGCCTGGAGTGTACCTAGCGGGGGGACCAAAAACATTCAGTACTTC. It yields the protein CAWSVPSGGTKNIQYF.